This entry concerns a single T cell receptor (beta chain). The method was immunoSEQ multiplex PCR; TCRdb's version includes in-frame clones alone and lacks a portion of them. The sample comprises more than 60,000 clones, 85% of which are singletons, and 15% to 20% rests with the top ten. This specimen comes from a study of T cell responses to AZD1222 COVID-19 vaccine. Trimming shortened V by 2 bases and J by 2 bases, and 10 bases separated the two germline ends. The CDR3 covers 14 residues. Per the germline V gene, CDR1 is MNHEY and CDR2 is SVGAGI. The chain joins TRBV6-5 to TRBJ2-7, with D unresolved. This sequence originates from an adult in good health. This sample comprised peripheral blood, obtained on day 0 of AZD1222 vaccination. The CDR3 here is CASSYGPSTYEQYF. In nucleotides, the CDR3 is TGTGCCAGCAGTTACGGACCCTCAACCTACGAGCAGTACTTC.